Shown below are 30 T cell receptor beta chains from a single sample sequenced in a study of blood T cell repertoires in COVID-19. Measured with immunoSEQ multiplex PCR; TCRdb has only the in-frame clones, and not every one. The sample includes more than 55,000 clones, 70% to 90% of them seen just once. The sequenced sample consisted of peripheral blood. All receptors derive from a man aged 50 to 59 with active COVID-19.

The V gene is TRBV4-3, the J gene TRBJ2-6, with 12 bases lining up with TRBD2. The V and J ends lost 4 bases and 2 bases, in that order; junction bases with no gene match: 12. The V gene's germline CDR1 is LGHNA and CDR2 YSLEER. The CDR3 totals 20 residues. The CDR3 is CASSLHLGLAGSAGANVLTF. CDR3 DNA: TGCGCCAGCAGCCTACACCTTGGACTAGCGGGAAGTGCTGGGGCCAACGTCCTGACTTTC.

The V gene is TRBV19, the J gene TRBJ1-5; D call uncertain. V dropped 7 bases and J dropped 1 base, with 5 bases sitting between them. The CDR3 contains 12 residues. From germline, CDR1 is LNHDA and CDR2 SQIVND (reference sequence). CDR3 DNA sequence: TGTGCCAGTAACAGAAGCAATCAGCCCCAGCATTTT. Translating gives CASNRSNQPQHF.

This clone was found a few times. This sequence joins TRBV27 and TRBJ2-7; the match to TRBD2 covers 12 bases. The germline CDR1 and CDR2 sequences are MNHEY and SMNVEV (reference sequence). The V and J ends lost 6 bases and 2 bases, in that order; junction bases with no gene match: 2. There are 14 residues in the CDR3. For the CDR3, the DNA is TGTGCCAGCAGCCGGACTAGCGGGACCTACGAGCAGTACTTC. Protein: CASSRTSGTYEQYF.

The rearrangement uses TRBV9 and TRBJ1-2; 10 nucleotides align to TRBD1. V lost 2 bases, J lost 6 bases, and 13 bases stayed unmatched. From germline, CDR1 is SGDLS and CDR2 YYNGEE. This CDR3 has 17 residues. The CDR3 is CASSVRPGQGIGDGYTF. For the CDR3, the DNA is TGTGCCAGCAGCGTCCGACCGGGACAGGGGATCGGAGATGGCTACACCTTC.

This clone was seen once. The chain joins TRBV7-9 to TRBJ1-2, with TRBD1 matching over 7 bases. CDR1 SEHNR and CDR2 FQNEAQ come from the germline V gene (reference sequence). There are 14 residues in the CDR3. The V gene end was trimmed by 5 bases and the J gene end by 4 bases; junction bases not matched to a gene: 7. The CDR3 sequence is CASSPLTGFYGYTF. DNA of the CDR3: TGTGCCAGCAGCCCCTTGACAGGGTTCTATGGCTACACCTTC.

This chain links TRBV4-2 with TRBJ2-7; TRBD1 aligns across 8 bases. V gave up 2 bases and J gave up 3 bases; unmatched junction bases: 3. The CDR3 covers 14 residues. Germline V CDR1 and CDR2: LGHNA, YNFKEQ. CDR3 sequence: CASSQRTGFYEQYF. The CDR3 bases are TGTGCCAGCAGCCAACGGACAGGGTTCTACGAGCAGTACTTC.

In this sample, this clone turned up once. The gene calls are TRBV12-3 or TRBV12-4 and TRBJ1-1; perhaps TRBD1 as D (5 bases). The CDR3 contains 13 residues. Trimming removed 7 bases from V and 3 bases from J, with 12 bases in between. This CDR3 is CASTLTVYTEAFF. The DNA for the CDR3 is TGTGCCAGCACTTTGACAGTTTACACTGAAGCTTTCTTT.

The chain recombines TRBV5-1 with TRBJ2-7; D possibly corresponds to TRBD2 (6 bases). The CDR3 extends over 15 amino acids. V lost 3 bases, J lost 0 bases, and 13 bases lay in between. CDR1 is SGHRS and CDR2 is YFSETQ in the germline V gene. This CDR3 reads CASSSTPGGSYEQYF. The CDR3 DNA sequence: TGCGCCAGCAGCTCAACCCCCGGGGGCTCCTACGAGCAGTACTTC.

The V call is TRBV9, the J call TRBJ2-1, with TRBD2 matching 12 bases. The CDR3 has 15 amino acids. The germline CDR1 and CDR2 sequences are SGDLS and YYNGEE. V was pared by 0 bases and J by 9 bases, with 4 bases of the junction left unmatched. The CDR3: CASSVGRTSGTEQFF. CDR3 DNA: TGTGCCAGCAGCGTAGGTCGGACTAGCGGGACTGAGCAGTTCTTC.

The V and J genes are TRBV7-7 and TRBJ2-5, with 14 positions matching TRBD2. The V and J ends lost 6 bases and 4 bases, in that order; junction bases with no gene match: 4. This CDR3 spans 15 amino acids. Germline V gene lookup returns CDR1 SSHAT and CDR2 FNYEAQ (reference sequence). The CDR3 spells CASSVTSGRVETQYF. Here the CDR3 DNA reads TGTGCCAGCAGTGTGACTAGCGGGAGGGTAGAGACCCAGTACTTC.

J is TRBJ2-1 and V is TRBV7-2; the D gene is possibly TRBD2 (5 bases). With 3 bases removed from V and 3 bases from J, the gap between germline ends came to 12 bases. CDR1 SGHTA and CDR2 FQGNSA come from the germline V gene. There are 15 residues in the CDR3. The CDR3 protein is CASSFGPGVYNEQFF. CDR3 bases: TGTGCCAGCAGCTTTGGGCCCGGGGTCTACAATGAGCAGTTCTTC.

The chain uses TRBV7-9 and TRBJ2-7; TRBD1 might be the D (5 bases). CDR1 and CDR2 (germline): SEHNR, FQNEAQ (reference sequence). V was trimmed by 4 bases and J by 10 bases, leaving 11 bases between them. The CDR3 totals 11 residues. CDR3 in amino acids: CASSSLGPQYF. The CDR3 coding sequence is TGTGCCAGCAGCTCTTTGGGGCCTCAGTACTTC. Based on the CDR3 plus reference TRBV7-9 and TRBJ2-7, the full variable domain is DTGVSQNPRHKITKRGQNVTFRCDPISEHNRLYWYRQTLGQGPEFLTYFQNEAQLEKSRLLSDRFSAERPKGSFSTLEIQRTEQGDSAMYLCASSSLGPQYFGPGTRLTVT.

The chain is built from TRBV25-1 and TRBJ2-7; possibly TRBD1 for D (6 bases). Germline V CDR1 and CDR2: MGHDK, SYGVNS. CDR3 size: 13 residues. V gave up 3 bases and J gave up 4 bases, with 10 bases separating them. Written as DNA, the CDR3 is TGTGCCAGCAGTGATTACAGGGCGTACGAGCAGTACTTC. Translating it yields CASSDYRAYEQYF.

The count of this clone is one. The chain is built from TRBV5-8 and TRBJ2-3, with TRBD2 as a possible D gene (5 bases). CDR3 length: 16 residues. V was clipped by 3 bases and J by 6 bases, with 20 bases between them. The germline gives CDR1 SGHTS, CDR2 YDEGEE. The CDR3 DNA is TGTGCCAGCAGCTCCCTACGGACGGGATCAACGGATACGCAGTATTTT. This encodes CASSSLRTGSTDTQYF.

This chain connects TRBV24-1 to TRBJ2-2; maybe TRBD2 (5 bases). Trimming stripped 4 bases from V and 3 bases from J, with 11 bases between. Germline V CDR1 and CDR2: KGHDR, SFDVKD. The CDR3 has 15 residues. CDR3 DNA sequence: TGTGCCACCAGTGACCTGGACTCGTACACCGGGGAGCTGTTTTTT. It encodes CATSDLDSYTGELFF.

For the CDR3, the DNA is TGTGCCAGCAGCCCGGGACTAGCGGGGGACTACAATGAGCAGTTCTTC. Its translation is CASSPGLAGDYNEQFF. J is TRBJ2-1 and V is TRBV5-5; 14 bases match TRBD2. Per the germline V gene, CDR1 is SGHKS and CDR2 is YYEKEE (reference sequence). Trimming cost V 4 bases and J 3 bases; bases outside gene matches: 3. The CDR3 contains 16 residues.

The chain couples TRBV7-2 to TRBJ2-3; 7 bases map to TRBD2. The junction had 11 bases not matched to a gene; V was cut back by 5 bases and J by 0 bases. CDR3 length: 17 amino acids. Germline V gene data show CDR1 as SGHTA and CDR2 as FQGNSA. The CDR3 DNA is TGTGCCAGCAGCGCATGGGGAGGGCCCGTCAGCACAGATACGCAGTATTTT. Residues: CASSAWGGPVSTDTQYF.

The chain links TRBV7-2 to TRBJ2-3; a weak D match, TRBD2 (5 bases). V was pared by 1 base and J by 6 bases, with 11 bases between. The CDR3 runs 14 residues. Germline loops: CDR1 SGHTA, CDR2 FQGNSA. The DNA for the CDR3 is TGTGCCAGCAGCTTAGTCGGGGAGACCGATACGCAGTATTTT. Amino acids: CASSLVGETDTQYF.

V usage is TRBV13 and J usage is TRBJ2-2, with no clear D. Germline assignment: CDR1 PRHDT and CDR2 FYEKMQ (reference sequence). The CDR3 runs 12 residues. With 2 bases removed from V and 5 bases from J, the gap between germline ends came to 3 bases. The CDR3 nucleotides read TGTGCCAGCAGCTTACCAACCGGGGAGCTGTTTTTT. It translates to CASSLPTGELFF.

The CDR3 coding sequence is TGCAGCGCAGGGGGCCGGTCCTACGAGCAGTACTTC. Translated: CSAGGRSYEQYF. This chain links TRBV29-1 with TRBJ2-7; 8 bases map to TRBD1. This CDR3 is 12 amino acids long. Germline values: CDR1 SQVTM, CDR2 ANQGSEA. V shed 7 bases and J 1 base; nucleotides not matched to a gene: 3.

In this sample, this clone turned up once. The chain combines TRBV27 with TRBJ2-2, with 8 bases identical to TRBD2. Germline assignment: CDR1 MNHEY and CDR2 SMNVEV (reference sequence). V shed 3 bases, J shed 1 base, and the junction held 4 bases outside the gene matches. CDR3 length equals 16 residues. The DNA for the CDR3 is TGTGCCAGCAGTTTCGGGAGGGCGCTGAACACCGGGGAGCTGTTTTTT. This sequence encodes CASSFGRALNTGELFF.

This chain joins TRBV7-4 and TRBJ2-1, with TRBD2 as a possible D gene (5 bases). Germline CDR1 SGHVT, CDR2 SQSDAQ. The CDR3 runs to 12 residues. V was shortened by 5 bases and J by 9 bases, with 11 bases between the two germline ends. DNA for the CDR3: TGTGCCAGCAGCACCGGACGGGGTGAGCAGTTCTTC. Translated, it gives CASSTGRGEQFF.

The chain is built from TRBV4-1 and TRBJ2-7; 10 bases are a match to TRBD1. CDR1 and CDR2 from the germline V gene are MGHRA and YSYEKL. This CDR3 region has 14 residues. The V segment lost 4 bases and the J segment 5 bases; nucleotides outside the gene matches: 5. The CDR3 coding sequence is TGCGCCAGCAGCCGACTGACAGGGGGCGACGAGCAGTACTTC. Its protein product is CASSRLTGGDEQYF.

This chain joins TRBV7-2 and TRBJ2-7; no reliable D call. V was pared by 4 bases and J by 0 bases, with 4 bases between. The CDR3 length is 12 residues. Germline V CDR1 and CDR2: SGHTA, FQGNSA. Written as DNA, the CDR3 is TGTGCCAGCAGCTCGAGCTCCTACGAGCAGTACTTC. This encodes CASSSSSYEQYF.

The chain has TRBV4-1 and TRBJ1-5; D call uncertain. V was pared by 4 bases and J by 3 bases, with 10 bases between. The CDR3 is 14 residues long. CDR1 and CDR2 (germline): MGHRA, YSYEKL. The chain's CDR3 is CASSPDGINQPQHF. Written as DNA, the CDR3 is TGCGCCAGCAGCCCCGACGGGATCAATCAGCCCCAGCATTTT.

V is TRBV6-5 and J is TRBJ2-3; tentative D call: TRBD2 (5 bases). V gave up 6 bases and J gave up 15 bases, with 22 bases separating them. The V gene's germline CDR1 is MNHEY and CDR2 SVGAGI. The CDR3 is made up of 13 amino acids. The CDR3 reads CASRLLTGSFHYF. CDR3 nucleotide sequence: TGTGCCAGCAGATTACTTACGGGAAGTTTTCATTATTTT.

V usage is TRBV5-5 and J usage is TRBJ1-2; 9 bases are shared with TRBD1. Trimming at V came to 4 bases and at J to 5 bases, leaving 9 bases not matched to a gene. Per germline, CDR1 SGHKS and CDR2 YYEKEE (reference sequence). The CDR3 runs to 15 residues. This chain's CDR3 is CASSEPGQGLYGYTF. As DNA, the CDR3 is TGTGCCAGCAGCGAACCGGGACAGGGTTTATATGGCTACACCTTC.

The J gene is TRBJ1-6, the V gene TRBV19; tentative D call: TRBD1 (6 bases). There are 15 residues in the CDR3. V lost 11 bases and J 4 bases, leaving 18 bases between the germline ends. CDR1 is LNHDA and CDR2 is SQIVND in the germline V gene (reference sequence). CDR3 sequence: CAAYRDLLYNSPLHF. CDR3 DNA sequence: TGTGCCGCTTACAGGGATTTATTATATAATTCACCCCTCCACTTT.

The rearrangement links TRBV19 to TRBJ2-7, with D perhaps matching TRBD1 (6 bases). CDR3 length equals 14 residues. The germline V and J ends were trimmed by 5 bases and 0 bases, with 11 bases remaining between them. CDR1 is LNHDA and CDR2 is SQIVND in the germline V gene (reference sequence). The CDR3 DNA reads as TGTGCCAGTAGTTTGACAGGTTCCTCCTACGAGCAGTACTTC. Protein sequence: CASSLTGSSYEQYF.

This clone was found once. V is TRBV7-3 and J is TRBJ2-2; TRBD2 agrees at 7 bases. V gave up 0 bases and J gave up 13 bases; unmatched junction bases: 5. Germline V gene sequence: CDR1 SGHTA, CDR2 FQGTGA. The CDR3 has 13 residues. The CDR3 spells CASSLTLGEGLFF. The CDR3 coding sequence is TGTGCCAGCAGCTTAACGTTGGGGGAGGGGCTGTTTTTT.